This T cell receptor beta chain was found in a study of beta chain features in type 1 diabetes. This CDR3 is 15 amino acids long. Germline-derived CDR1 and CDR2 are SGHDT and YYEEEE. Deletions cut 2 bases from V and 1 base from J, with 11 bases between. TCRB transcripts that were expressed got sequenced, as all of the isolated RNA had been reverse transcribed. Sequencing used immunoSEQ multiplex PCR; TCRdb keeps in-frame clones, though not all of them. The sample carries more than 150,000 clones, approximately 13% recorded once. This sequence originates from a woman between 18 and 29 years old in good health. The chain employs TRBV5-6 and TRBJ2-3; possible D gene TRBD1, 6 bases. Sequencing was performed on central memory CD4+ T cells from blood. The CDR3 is CASSLRDTRTDTQYF. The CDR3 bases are TGTGCCAGCAGCTTACGGGACACTCGCACAGATACGCAGTATTTT.